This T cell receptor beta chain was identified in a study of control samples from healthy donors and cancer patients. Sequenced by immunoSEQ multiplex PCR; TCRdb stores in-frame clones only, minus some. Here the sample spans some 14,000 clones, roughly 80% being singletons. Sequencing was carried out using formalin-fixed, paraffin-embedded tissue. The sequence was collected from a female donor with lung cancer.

In DNA form, the CDR3 reads TGTGCCAGCAGTCAGAGGGGGACGGGAGTGGATACGCAGTATTTT. It encodes CASSQRGTGVDTQYF. The chain combines TRBV11-3 with TRBJ2-3; perhaps D is TRBD1 or TRBD2 (6 bases each). This CDR3 has 15 amino acids. The germline gives CDR1 SGHNT, CDR2 YENEEA. Between the trimmed V and J ends, which lost 6 bases and 6 bases, there was a span of 19 bases.